Included here is one TCR beta chain sequence, with context. V shed 4 bases, J shed 0 bases, and the junction held 3 bases outside the gene matches. This CDR3 comprises 14 residues. Per germline, CDR1 SGHNT and CDR2 YYREEE (reference sequence). This sample was included in a study of T cell responses to AZD1222 COVID-19 vaccine. The repertoire was sequenced with immunoSEQ multiplex PCR; TCRdb's copy has only in-frame clones and lacks some. This sample yields more than 85,000 clones, of which more than 70% are seen a single time; 4.4% belongs to the top ten. This rearrangement joins TRBV5-4 to TRBJ1-1; the match to TRBD1 covers 7 bases. Sequences were derived from peripheral blood, sampled 28 days after the second AZD1222 dose. The clonotype was recovered from an adult who received the AZD1222 COVID-19 vaccine. The CDR3 nucleotides read TGTGCCAGCAGCCAGGGGGGAATGAACACTGAAGCTTTCTTT. It is translated as CASSQGGMNTEAFF.